The T cell receptor beta chain described here comes from a study of neoadjuvant anti-PD-1 for oral cavity cancer. Study background: Most patients had three to four biweekly doses of 3 mg/kg nivolumab before resection. Overall study findings and caveats: Non-responders to neoadjuvant nivolumab had significantly more clonal PBMC T cells than responders.

V was cut by 0 bases and J by 3 bases, with 9 bases left in between. This CDR3 is built from 15 residues. The germline CDR1 and CDR2 sequences are SGDLS and YYNGEE. The time point: after neoadjuvant nivolumab, at surgical resection. This clone showed up just a few times. Its cognate antigen is unknown. Blood libraries mostly used around 0.45 ug genomic DNA, six replicates each. Sequencing used immunoSEQ multiplex PCR; TCRdb keeps in-frame clones, though not all of them. The sample contains some 8,400 clones, around 63% of which appear only once. The material was PBMCs, obtained after nivolumab (anti-PD-1) treatment. The TCR sequence derives from a person aged 35 to 85 with oral cavity squamous cell carcinoma. V usage is TRBV9 and J usage is TRBJ2-2; D may be TRBD1 (6 bases). The CDR3 coding sequence is TGTGCCAGCAGCGTAGATCCAGGGGACACCGGGGAGCTGTTTTTT. It encodes CASSVDPGDTGELFF.